The 26 T cell receptor beta chains below come from one sample, sequenced in a study of shared clonotypes between healthy human individuals. TCRdb's copy holds only in-frame clones and misses some; the assay was immunoSEQ multiplex PCR. This table has 2,500,000 or so clones, about 90% appearing once. The sequenced sample consisted of naive CD4+ T cells from PBMCs. As for subset: CD45RA+ positively selected. The receptors originated from a man between 18 and 35 years old in good health. Some clones in this sample may be carry-over from other donors' samples.

This clone appeared once. The chain is built from TRBV5-5 and TRBJ2-5; D call uncertain. V lost 5 bases and J 5 bases, leaving 13 bases between the germline ends. This CDR3 has 13 residues. Germline CDR1 and CDR2: SGHKS and YYEKEE (reference sequence). The CDR3 loop reads CASRVGLGETQYF. CDR3 nucleotide sequence: TGTGCCAGCAGAGTCGGGCTGGGGGAGACCCAGTACTTC. Complete variable domain (other parts from reference TRBV5-5 and TRBJ2-5): DAGVTQSPTHLIKTRGQQVTLRCSPISGHKSVSWYQQVLGQGPQFIFQYYEKEERGRGNFPDRFSARQFPNYSSELNVNALLLGDSALYLCASRVGLGETQYFGPGTRLLVL.

The J gene is TRBJ2-3, the V gene TRBV30; 12 bases are a match to TRBD2. The V gene end was trimmed by 5 bases and the J gene end by 4 bases; junction bases not matched to a gene: 7. This CDR3 is built from 15 residues. Germline CDR1 GTSNPN, CDR2 SVGIG (reference sequence). CDR3 bases: TGTGCCTGGGTCCCGACTAGCGGGAGTGCAGATACGCAGTATTTT. This sequence encodes CAWVPTSGSADTQYF.

J is TRBJ2-1 and V is TRBV11-3; TRBD2 agrees at 14 bases. CDR3 length equals 16 residues. V trimming: 0 bases; J trimming: 6 bases; junction bases outside the gene matches: 1. Germline CDR1 SGHNT, CDR2 YENEEA. The CDR3 bases are TGTGCCAGCAGCTTAGACGGACTAGCGGGAGGCAATGAGCAGTTCTTC. Translating it yields CASSLDGLAGGNEQFF.

This chain links TRBV7-3 with TRBJ1-2, with a weak D call TRBD1 (5 bases). The germline V and J ends were trimmed by 0 bases and 6 bases, with 11 bases remaining between them. There are 14 residues in the CDR3. Germline V gives CDR1 SGHTA, CDR2 FQGTGA. The CDR3 spells CASSLTVGAHGYTF. Here the CDR3 DNA reads TGTGCCAGCAGCTTAACCGTAGGGGCTCATGGCTACACCTTC.

This chain joins TRBV19 and TRBJ1-2, with a weak D call TRBD1 (5 bases). The CDR3 has 14 amino acids. V gave up 3 bases and J gave up 5 bases, with 13 bases separating them. From germline, CDR1 is LNHDA and CDR2 SQIVND (reference sequence). For the CDR3, the DNA is TGTGCCAGTAGTATCCTAGACAGACGGTATGGCTACACCTTC. Residues: CASSILDRRYGYTF.

This chain connects TRBV7-7 to TRBJ2-7, with 8 bases lining up with TRBD1. The CDR3 runs to 13 residues. The trim removed 6 bases at V and 6 bases at J, leaving 7 bases unmatched. Germline CDR1 reads SSHAT; CDR2 reads FNYEAQ (reference sequence). The CDR3 DNA reads as TGTGCCAGCAGTGGGACAGGACAGGGCGAGCAGTACTTC. Its protein product is CASSGTGQGEQYF.

The chain has TRBV7-2 and TRBJ2-7, with TRBD2 identical over 7 bases. This CDR3 spans 13 amino acids. V trimming: 3 bases; J trimming: 12 bases; junction bases outside the gene matches: 11. Per the germline V gene, CDR1 is SGHTA and CDR2 is FQGNSA. CDR3 residues: CASSFNPAGSAYF. The DNA for the CDR3 is TGTGCCAGCAGCTTTAACCCAGCGGGGAGTGCGTACTTC.

The rearrangement uses TRBV6-1 and TRBJ1-5; perhaps TRBD1 as D (5 bases). This CDR3 has 18 residues. Germline CDR1 and CDR2: MNHNS and SASEGT. V dropped 2 bases and J dropped 3 bases, with 20 bases sitting between them. CDR3 nucleotide sequence: TGTGCCAGCAGTGAAATTGCATTTAGGGACGGAGACAATCAGCCCCAGCATTTT. As protein: CASSEIAFRDGDNQPQHF.

The chain joins TRBV4-1 to TRBJ2-4; 13 bases match TRBD2. Germline V CDR1 and CDR2: MGHRA, YSYEKL. There are 19 residues in the CDR3. V lost 0 bases and J lost 0; bases outside the gene matches: 5. The CDR3 sequence: CASSQDTSGRGIAKNIQYF. The DNA of the CDR3 is TGCGCCAGCAGCCAAGACACTAGCGGGAGGGGTATAGCCAAAAACATTCAGTACTTC.

This chain links TRBV5-4 with TRBJ2-5, with D perhaps assigned TRBD1 or TRBD2 (5 bases each). V lost 0 bases and J 5 bases, leaving 11 bases between the germline ends. This CDR3 contains 14 residues. Germline CDR1 SGHNT, CDR2 YYREEE (reference sequence). As DNA, the CDR3 is TGTGCCAGCAGCTTGGGGGGGATGGAGGAGACCCAGTACTTC. The encoded protein is CASSLGGMEETQYF. The complete variable domain, with remaining parts taken from reference TRBV5-4 and TRBJ2-5, reads ETGVTQSPTHLIKTRGQQVTLRCSSQSGHNTVSWYQQALGQGPQFIFQYYREEENGRGNFPPRFSGLQFPNYSSELNVNALELDDSALYLCASSLGGMEETQYFGPGTRLLVL.

The chain links TRBV2 to TRBJ1-4; TRBD1 aligns across 9 bases. CDR1 is SNHLY and CDR2 is FYNNEI in the germline V gene. The CDR3 covers 14 residues. With 5 bases clipped from V and 7 bases from J, the junction kept 5 bases outside the gene matches. Here the CDR3 DNA reads TGTGCCAGCAGTTTGTACAGGGGGCTTGAAAAACTGTTTTTT. As protein: CASSLYRGLEKLFF.

Points on this clone: Other DNA sequences in this sample translate to the same CDR3. The chain has TRBV29-1 and TRBJ1-4, with TRBD1 matching 8 bases. This CDR3 is 12 amino acids long. CDR1 and CDR2 (germline): SQVTM, ANQGSEA. Unmatched junction bases numbered 4, after V lost 5 bases and J lost 8 bases. CDR3 region: CSVLQGEEKLFF. CDR3 DNA sequence: TGCAGCGTTCTACAGGGGGAGGAAAAACTGTTTTTT. Using reference TRBV29-1 and TRBJ1-4 for the parts outside the CDR3, the full variable domain is SAVISQKPSRDICQRGTSLTIQCQVDSQVTMMFWYRQQPGQSLTLIATANQGSEATYESGFVIDKFPISRPNLTFSTLTVSNMSPEDSSIYLCSVLQGEEKLFFGSGTQLSVL.

The chain couples TRBV5-4 to TRBJ2-7; 9 nucleotides match TRBD1. CDR1 and CDR2 from the germline V gene are SGHNT and YYREEE (reference sequence). Unmatched junction bases numbered 14, after V lost 9 bases and J lost 7 bases. This CDR3 has 14 residues. The CDR3 bases are TGTGCCATTTCCGCGGGACAGGGTACTTGGGAGCAGTACTTC. This sequence encodes CAISAGQGTWEQYF.

Comment on this clone: Other nucleotide sequences from this sample produce the same CDR3. The chain employs TRBV28 and TRBJ1-4; 7 nucleotides match TRBD1. Germline V lookup: CDR1 MDHEN, CDR2 SYDVKM. This CDR3 is 14 amino acids long. Unmatched junction bases numbered 3, after V lost 5 bases and J lost 3 bases. The CDR3 DNA reads TGTGCCAGCAGTCCCACAGGGGCTAATGAAAAACTGTTTTTT. Translating gives CASSPTGANEKLFF.

This chain uses TRBV6-6 with TRBJ1-1; D remains ambiguous. From germline, CDR1 is MNHNY and CDR2 SVGAGI (reference sequence). There are 15 residues in the CDR3. With 6 bases removed from V and 0 bases from J, the gap between germline ends came to 14 bases. The CDR3 loop is CASSGLGVMNTEAFF. The CDR3 region has the DNA TGTGCCAGCAGCGGACTAGGAGTCATGAACACTGAAGCTTTCTTT.

The chain is built from TRBV4-1 and TRBJ1-5; the D is unclear. The CDR3 contains 14 residues. Trimming shortened V by 3 bases and J by 7 bases, and 13 bases separated the two germline ends. Germline V gene data show CDR1 as MGHRA and CDR2 as YSYEKL. The CDR3 here is CASSQGSARQPQHF. CDR3 bases: TGCGCCAGCAGCCAGGGCTCAGCACGGCAGCCCCAGCATTTT.

V is TRBV14 and J is TRBJ2-1, with 11 bases identical to TRBD2. Germline lookup yields CDR1 SGHDN and CDR2 FVKESK. V lost 1 base and J lost 12; bases outside the gene matches: 11. CDR3 length: 16 amino acids. In DNA, the CDR3 is TGTGCCAGCAGCCAAGTCTTGGTAACTAGCGGGAGTCGGCAGTTCTTC. Its translation is CASSQVLVTSGSRQFF.

The J gene is TRBJ1-2, the V gene TRBV6-1; D is uncertain. Germline lookup yields CDR1 MNHNS and CDR2 SASEGT. The CDR3 runs 13 residues. Trimming left V 10 bases short and J 3 bases short, with 15 bases between. Here the CDR3 DNA reads TGTGCCACCACGATCCCGCTTTACTATGGCTACACCTTC. This translates into CATTIPLYYGYTF.

The chain couples TRBV29-1 to TRBJ2-3, with 7 bases fitting TRBD1. This CDR3 is 15 amino acids long. Germline CDR1 SQVTM, CDR2 ANQGSEA. J lost 1 base, V lost 5 bases, and 9 bases had no gene match. The CDR3 is CSVRGGPGGTDTQYF. The CDR3 nucleotides read TGCAGCGTTCGAGGGGGCCCTGGCGGCACAGATACGCAGTATTTT.

This clone was picked up a small number of times. This chain links TRBV2 with TRBJ2-7, with 9 nucleotides matching TRBD2. CDR1 SNHLY and CDR2 FYNNEI come from the germline V gene. This CDR3 is 13 amino acids long. Unmatched junction bases numbered 6, after V lost 7 bases and J lost 5 bases. CDR3: CASTRGRANEQYF. In nucleotides, the CDR3 is TGTGCCAGCACCCGCGGGAGGGCCAACGAGCAGTACTTC.

The genes are TRBV5-4 and TRBJ1-4; D gene uncertain. V was clipped by 0 bases and J by 0 bases, with 9 bases between them. The CDR3 covers 16 residues. Germline V CDR1 and CDR2: SGHNT, YYREEE (reference sequence). The CDR3 DNA is TGTGCCAGCAGCTTGGGCGGCGCCGCAACTAATGAAAAACTGTTTTTT. The encoded protein is CASSLGGAATNEKLFF. The entire variable domain, with the rest obtained from reference TRBV5-4 and TRBJ1-4, is as follows: ETGVTQSPTHLIKTRGQQVTLRCSSQSGHNTVSWYQQALGQGPQFIFQYYREEENGRGNFPPRFSGLQFPNYSSELNVNALELDDSALYLCASSLGGAATNEKLFFGSGTQLSVL.

On this clone: The same CDR3 also results from other DNA sequences found in this sample. The CDR3 protein is CASSLVPGVSYEQYF. The CDR3 DNA follows: TGCGCCAGCAGCTTGGTGCCGGGAGTCTCCTACGAGCAGTACTTC. The chain carries TRBV5-1 and TRBJ2-7; possible D gene TRBD2, 6 bases. The CDR3 has 15 residues. Germline V gene data show CDR1 as SGHRS and CDR2 as YFSETQ. V was trimmed by 0 bases and J by 0 bases, leaving 10 bases between them.

V usage is TRBV2 and J usage is TRBJ1-2, with a possible D match to TRBD1 (6 bases). Germline CDR1 reads SNHLY; CDR2 reads FYNNEI. Trimming cost V 4 bases and J 7 bases, with 10 bases left between them. The CDR3 is 12 residues long. Written as DNA, the CDR3 is TGTGCCAGCAGTGCGCAGGGGTTTGGCTACACCTTC. Translating it yields CASSAQGFGYTF.

The gene calls are TRBV11-2 and TRBJ1-2; 9 bases map to TRBD1. In germline, CDR1 is SGHAT, CDR2 FQNNGV. Trimming at V came to 4 bases and at J to 5 bases, leaving 8 bases not matched to a gene. This CDR3 has 15 residues. The CDR3 region has the DNA TGTGCCAGCAGCTCCCAACAGGGGGCTCGGTATGGCTACACCTTC. Amino acid sequence: CASSSQQGARYGYTF.

The V call is TRBV5-4, the J call TRBJ2-2; weak D call: TRBD1 (6 bases). This CDR3 is built from 16 residues. The germline CDR1 and CDR2 sequences are SGHNT and YYREEE (reference sequence). V lost 0 bases and J lost 8, with 17 bases in between. This CDR3 reads CASSLDSTGSSGELFF. The DNA of the CDR3 is TGTGCCAGCAGCTTGGATTCTACAGGGTCCTCGGGGGAGCTGTTTTTT.

V gene TRBV5-4 combines with J gene TRBJ2-3; TRBD1 is a possible D gene (6 bases). Germline CDR1 SGHNT, CDR2 YYREEE (reference sequence). This CDR3 region has 15 residues. V gave up 4 bases and J gave up 4 bases, with 16 bases separating them. DNA for the CDR3: TGTGCCAGCAGCCTGTGGGCTTCAGGGGCAGATACGCAGTATTTT. Translated: CASSLWASGADTQYF.